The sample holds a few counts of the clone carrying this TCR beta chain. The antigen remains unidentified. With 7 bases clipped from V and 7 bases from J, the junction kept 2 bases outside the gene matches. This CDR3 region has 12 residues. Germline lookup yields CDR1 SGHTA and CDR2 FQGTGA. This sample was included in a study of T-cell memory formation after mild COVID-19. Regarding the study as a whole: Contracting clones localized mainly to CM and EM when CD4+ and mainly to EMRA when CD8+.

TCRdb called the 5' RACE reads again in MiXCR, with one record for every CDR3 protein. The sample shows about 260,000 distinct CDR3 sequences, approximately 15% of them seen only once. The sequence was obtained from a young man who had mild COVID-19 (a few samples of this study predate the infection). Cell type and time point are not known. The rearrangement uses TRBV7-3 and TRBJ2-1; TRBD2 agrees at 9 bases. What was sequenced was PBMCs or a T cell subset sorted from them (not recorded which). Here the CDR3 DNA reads TGTGCCAGCACCGCGGGGGGGAATGAGCAGTTCTTC. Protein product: CASTAGGNEQFF.